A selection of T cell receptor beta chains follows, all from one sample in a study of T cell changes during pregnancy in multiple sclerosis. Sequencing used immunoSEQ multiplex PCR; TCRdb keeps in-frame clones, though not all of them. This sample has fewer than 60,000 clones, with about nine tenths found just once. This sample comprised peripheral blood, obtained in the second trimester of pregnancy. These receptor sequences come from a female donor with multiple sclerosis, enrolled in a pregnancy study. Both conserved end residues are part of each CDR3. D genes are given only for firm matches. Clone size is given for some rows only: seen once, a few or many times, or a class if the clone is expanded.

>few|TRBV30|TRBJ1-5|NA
TGTGCCTGGAGTGTACAAGGGGATCAGCCCCAGCATTTT
CAWSVQGDQPQHF
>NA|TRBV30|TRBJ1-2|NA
TGTGCCTGGAGTGACAGTAACTATGGCTACACCTTC
CAWSDSNYGYTF
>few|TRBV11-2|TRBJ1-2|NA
TGTGCCAGCAGCTTGTGGGCGCTCGACTATGGCTACACCTTC
CASSLWALDYGYTF
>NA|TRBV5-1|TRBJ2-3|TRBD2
TGCGCCAGCAGCTTGCAGGGCGGGGGGGCCAGGTATACGCAGTATTTT
CASSLQGGGARYTQYF
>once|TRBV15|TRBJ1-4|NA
TGTGCCACCAGCAGAGATCCGCGGTCAGAAAAACTGTTTTTT
CATSRDPRSEKLFF
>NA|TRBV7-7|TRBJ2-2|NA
TGTGCTAGCAGCTTAGAGCGGATCGCCGGGGAGCTGTTTTTT
CASSLERIAGELFF
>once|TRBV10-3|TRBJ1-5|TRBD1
TGTGCCATCAGCACAGGGGCCAATCAGCCCCAGCATTTT
CAISTGANQPQHF
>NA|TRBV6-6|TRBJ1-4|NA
TGTGCCAGCAGGCGTCGGGACATAAAACTGTTTTTT
CASRRRDIKLFF
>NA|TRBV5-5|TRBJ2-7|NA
TGTGCCAGCAGTTCAGGCGTCGGTTACGAGCAGTACTTC
CASSSGVGYEQYF
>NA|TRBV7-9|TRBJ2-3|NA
TGTGCCAGCAGCTTGGTTCTAGTGTCAACAGATACGCAGTATTTT
CASSLVLVSTDTQYF
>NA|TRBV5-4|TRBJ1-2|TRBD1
TGTGCCAGCAGCGCGGACAGGAGGTATGGCTACACCTTC
CASSADRRYGYTF
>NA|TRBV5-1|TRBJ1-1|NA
TGCGCCAGCAGAAAAGAGCTCATGAACACTGAAGCTTTCTTT
CASRKELMNTEAFF
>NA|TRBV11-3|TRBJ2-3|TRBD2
TGTGCCAGCAGCCCCGGCGGGGGTCGTGGCAACACAGATACGCAGTATTTT
CASSPGGGRGNTDTQYF
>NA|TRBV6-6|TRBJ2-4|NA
TGTGCCAGCAGCCTATTAGAAGCCAAAAACATTCAGTACTTC
CASSLLEAKNIQYF
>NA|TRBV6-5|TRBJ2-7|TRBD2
TGTGCCAGCAGTCCCCTCGGCGGGGGGGCCTACGAGCAGTACTTC
CASSPLGGGAYEQYF
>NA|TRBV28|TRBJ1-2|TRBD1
TGTGCCAGCAGCACGACAGGGAACTATGGCTACACCTTC
CASSTTGNYGYTF
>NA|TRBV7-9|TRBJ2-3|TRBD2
TGTGCCAGCAGCCCATCAGCCCGGGAGGAGCATTTT
CASSPSAREEHF
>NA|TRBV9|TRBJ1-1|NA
TGTGCCAGCAGAGCGGCAGGGAACACTGAAGCTTTCTTT
CASRAAGNTEAFF
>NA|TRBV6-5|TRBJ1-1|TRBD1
TGTGCCAGCAACCTGGTAGGGGGCGGGTTGTCTGAAGCTTTCTTT
CASNLVGGGLSEAFF
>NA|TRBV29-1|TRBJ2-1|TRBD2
TGCAGCGCCCAAGGCCTAGCGGGGGCCTTAATTGAGCAGTTCTTC
CSAQGLAGALIEQFF
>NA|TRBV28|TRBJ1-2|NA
TGTGCCAGCACCCGACTGGAAGCTAACTATGGCTACACCTTC
CASTRLEANYGYTF
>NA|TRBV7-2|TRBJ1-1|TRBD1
TGTGCCAGCAGCTTGGGACAGTCCAACACTGAAGCTTTCTTT
CASSLGQSNTEAFF
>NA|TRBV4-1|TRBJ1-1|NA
TGCGCCAGCAGCCAAGAAGGAGAGACAGCTTTCTTT
CASSQEGETAFF
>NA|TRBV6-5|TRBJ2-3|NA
TGTGCCACCGCCCTCACTTACACAGATACGCAGTATTTT
CATALTYTDTQYF
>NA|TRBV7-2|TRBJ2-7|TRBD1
TGTGCCAGCAGCACTCGACAGGGAAACTACGAGCAGTACTTC
CASSTRQGNYEQYF
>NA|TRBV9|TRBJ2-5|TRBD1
TGTGCCAGCAGCGTAGGTAGGACAGGGGGCCACCAAGAGACCCAGTACTTC
CASSVGRTGGHQETQYF
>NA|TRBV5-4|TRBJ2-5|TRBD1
TGTGCCAGCAGCAGGACAGGGCTGGAGACCCAGTACTTC
CASSRTGLETQYF
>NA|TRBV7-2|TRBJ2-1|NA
TGTGCCATTGTCCGACAGGTGAGCTCCTACAATGAGCAGTTCTTC
CAIVRQVSSYNEQFF
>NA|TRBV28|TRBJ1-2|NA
TGTGCCAGCAGACCGGGGGGGCTGGGGACTCCCGACTATGGCTACACCTTC
CASRPGGLGTPDYGYTF
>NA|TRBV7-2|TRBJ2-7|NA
TGTGCCAGCAGCTTAGCGCGGTTCTACGAGCAGTACTTC
CASSLARFYEQYF
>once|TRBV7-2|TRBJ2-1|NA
TGTGCCAGCAGCTCGGCGGGGAATGAGCAGTTCTTC
CASSSAGNEQFF
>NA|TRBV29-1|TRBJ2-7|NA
TGCAGCGCGGGACTCTCCTACGAGCAGTACTTC
CSAGLSYEQYF
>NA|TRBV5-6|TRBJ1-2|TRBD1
TGTGCCAGCAGCCTAGGACAGGGGTACTATGGCTACACCTTC
CASSLGQGYYGYTF
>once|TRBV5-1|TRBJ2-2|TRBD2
TGCGCCAGCAGCTTGCAGGTCGTAGCGGGGGGAAACACCGGGGAGCTGTTTTTT
CASSLQVVAGGNTGELFF
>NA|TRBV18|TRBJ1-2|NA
TGTGCCAGCTCGTCAGGTGCAAACTATGGCTACACCTTC
CASSSGANYGYTF
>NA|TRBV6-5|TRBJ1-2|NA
TGTGCCAGCAGTCCCGCGGGGGGAGGCGGCTACACCTTC
CASSPAGGGGYTF
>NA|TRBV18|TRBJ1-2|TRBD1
TGTGCCAGCTCACCAGTGGCCGCGGACAGGGCCACCCGCAACTATGGCTACACCTTC
CASSPVAADRATRNYGYTF
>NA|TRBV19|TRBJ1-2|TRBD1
TGTGCCAGTACCGGGACAGGGGGCTCCTATGGCTACACCTTC
CASTGTGGSYGYTF